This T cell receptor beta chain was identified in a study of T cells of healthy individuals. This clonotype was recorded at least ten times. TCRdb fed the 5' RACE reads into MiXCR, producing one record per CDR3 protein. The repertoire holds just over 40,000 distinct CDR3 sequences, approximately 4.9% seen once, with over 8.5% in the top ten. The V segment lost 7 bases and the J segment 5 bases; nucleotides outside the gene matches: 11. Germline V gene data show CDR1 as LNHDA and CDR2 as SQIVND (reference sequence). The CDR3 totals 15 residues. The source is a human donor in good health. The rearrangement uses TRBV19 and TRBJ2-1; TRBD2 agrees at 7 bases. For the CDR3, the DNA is TGTGCCAGTAAGGCCGGGGCGGGAGTCCACAATGAGCAGTTCTTC. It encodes CASKAGAGVHNEQFF.